Listed here are 30 T cell receptor beta chains from one sample, sequenced in a study of tumour-infiltrating T cells in Burkitt lymphoma. The assay was immunoSEQ multiplex PCR, and TCRdb's table has in-frame clones only and misses some. This sample carries 46,000 or so clones, less than 35% of them seen once, and the ten largest clones take 2.9%. Material for sequencing was tumor tissue. These receptors all come from a human donor with Burkitt lymphoma.

The rearrangement uses TRBV5-1 and TRBJ1-6; TRBD1 agrees at 9 bases. Germline CDR1 reads SGHRS; CDR2 reads YFSETQ. The CDR3 sequence is 13 residues long. V was clipped by 9 bases and J by 9 bases; unmatched bases: 7. The CDR3 protein is CATRDREGSPLHF. The CDR3 DNA sequence: TGCGCCACCCGGGACAGGGAGGGTTCACCCCTCCACTTT. Complete variable domain (other parts from reference TRBV5-1 and TRBJ1-6): KAGVTQTPRYLIKTRGQQVTLSCSPISGHRSVSWYQQTPGQGLQFLFEYFSETQRNKGNFPGRFSGRQFSNSRSEMNVSTLELGDSALYLCATRDREGSPLHFGNGTRLTVT.

By its share, this clone is medium-sized. V usage is TRBV7-8 and J usage is TRBJ1-2; perhaps TRBD1 as D (6 bases). V lost 4 bases, J lost 7 bases, and 13 bases lay in between. CDR3 length equals 13 residues. The germline V gene encodes CDR1 SGHVS and CDR2 FQNEAQ. CDR3 protein: CASSSGGQGGYTF. For the CDR3, the DNA is TGTGCCAGCAGCTCTGGGGGGCAGGGTGGCTACACCTTC.

This clone was seen many times. The rearrangement uses TRBV30 and TRBJ1-1; tentative D call: TRBD1 (6 bases). The CDR3 runs to 15 residues. Germline V gene data show CDR1 as GTSNPN and CDR2 as SVGIG (reference sequence). Between the trimmed V and J ends, which lost 2 bases and 1 base, there was a span of 14 bases. The CDR3 DNA is TGTGCCTGGAGTTTATCCCAGACAGGGAACACTGAAGCTTTCTTT. Encoded protein: CAWSLSQTGNTEAFF.

Only a few counts were recorded for this clone. The CDR3 is CASSSPSNEQFF. CDR3 in DNA: TGTGCCAGCAGCTCCCCCAGCAATGAGCAGTTCTTC. V usage is TRBV5-4 and J usage is TRBJ2-1; no clear D gene. Trimming removed 3 bases at V and 6 bases at J, with 7 bases between. Per germline, CDR1 SGHNT and CDR2 YYREEE (reference sequence). The CDR3 consists of 12 residues.

The chain has TRBV28 and TRBJ1-4; the D is unclear. This CDR3 comprises 15 residues. Germline V CDR1 and CDR2: MDHEN, SYDVKM. Trimming stripped 2 bases from V and 2 bases from J, with 9 bases between. The CDR3 sequence: CASSLRPRTNEKLFF. In DNA form, the CDR3 reads TGTGCCAGCAGTTTACGCCCACGGACTAATGAAAAACTGTTTTTT.

The V gene is TRBV15, the J gene TRBJ2-2; D unresolved. The V gene lost 4 bases and the J gene lost 3 bases, with 9 bases spanning the gap. CDR3 length: 14 residues. Germline assignment: CDR1 LNHNV and CDR2 YYDKDF (reference sequence). In DNA, the CDR3 is TGTGCCACCAGCACAGTAAGGGACACCGGGGAGCTGTTTTTT. It translates to CATSTVRDTGELFF.

The chain carries TRBV2 and TRBJ2-3, with 11 bases fitting TRBD2. The CDR3 loop spans 14 amino acids. The germline V gene encodes CDR1 SNHLY and CDR2 FYNNEI. This CDR3 reads CASGLAGGLDTQYF. The DNA of the CDR3 is TGTGCTTCAGGGCTAGCGGGGGGCCTCGATACGCAGTATTTT.

This clone occurred a few times. This chain connects TRBV2 to TRBJ2-2; D ambiguous. The CDR3 is made up of 15 amino acids. V lost 2 bases, J lost 2 bases, and 9 bases lay in between. The germline V gene has CDR1 SNHLY and CDR2 FYNNEI. The CDR3 reads CASSEIPQNTGELFF. The CDR3 DNA reads as TGTGCCAGCAGTGAAATCCCCCAAAACACCGGGGAGCTGTTTTTT. Full variable domain (remainder filled in from reference TRBV2 and TRBJ2-2): EPEVTQTPSHQVTQMGQEVILRCVPISNHLYFYWYRQILGQKVEFLVSFYNNEISEKSEIFDDQFSVERPDGSNFTLKIRSTKLEDSAMYFCASSEIPQNTGELFFGEGSRLTVL.

The chain joins TRBV4-2 to TRBJ1-2; no clear D gene. Trimming took 0 bases from V and 0 from J, leaving 11 bases between them. This CDR3 comprises 16 residues. CDR1 is LGHNA and CDR2 is YNFKEQ in the germline V gene. This chain's CDR3 is CASSQDWSGPNYGYTF. CDR3 DNA: TGTGCCAGCAGCCAAGATTGGAGCGGCCCTAACTATGGCTACACCTTC.

This clone has only a few counts. This chain joins TRBV7-9 and TRBJ1-1, with TRBD1 as a possible D gene (6 bases). CDR3 size: 12 residues. V was pared by 5 bases and J by 10 bases, with 14 bases between. Germline loops: CDR1 SEHNR, CDR2 FQNEAQ (reference sequence). CDR3 amino acids: CASSPTGRGAFF. The CDR3 nucleotides are TGTGCCAGCAGCCCTACAGGGCGGGGAGCTTTCTTT.

The sample holds a few counts of this clone. This chain uses TRBV9 with TRBJ1-2; D unclear. Germline loops: CDR1 SGDLS, CDR2 YYNGEE. V was cut by 4 bases and J by 4 bases, with 14 bases left in between. The CDR3 consists of 14 residues. The CDR3 here is CASSPSAATYGYTF. DNA for the CDR3: TGTGCCAGCAGCCCCAGTGCAGCCACCTATGGCTACACCTTC.

CDR3 nucleotides: TGTGCCAGCAGCCTCTGGTGGGGGCCTTTTGAGACCCAGTACTTC. Translating gives CASSLWWGPFETQYF. The J gene is TRBJ2-5, the V gene TRBV11-3; D possibly corresponds to TRBD1 (6 bases). This CDR3 comprises 15 residues. Germline CDR1 and CDR2: SGHNT and YENEEA. The V and J ends lost 5 bases and 5 bases respectively, with 18 bases between them. Supplemented by reference TRBV11-3 and TRBJ2-5, the full variable domain reads EAGVVQSPRYKIIEKKQPVAFWCNPISGHNTLYWYLQNLGQGPELLIRYENEEAVDDSQLPKDRFSAERLKGVDSTLKIQPAELGDSAVYLCASSLWWGPFETQYFGPGTRLLVL.

This rearrangement joins TRBV5-1 to TRBJ1-2, with D perhaps matching TRBD1 (6 bases). V gave up 0 bases and J gave up 3 bases, with 12 bases separating them. CDR3 length: 15 amino acids. The germline CDR1 and CDR2 sequences are SGHRS and YFSETQ. CDR3 protein: CASSLEGVGDYGYTF. The CDR3 nucleotides are TGCGCCAGCAGCTTGGAGGGGGTGGGAGACTATGGCTACACCTTC.

The CDR3 sequence: CASADNPYEQYF. CDR3 DNA sequence: TGTGCCAGCGCCGACAACCCCTACGAGCAGTACTTC. V gene TRBV28 combines with J gene TRBJ2-7; D call uncertain. CDR1 is MDHEN, CDR2 SYDVKM, per germline. This CDR3 has 12 residues. The V end was cut by 8 bases, the J end by 2 bases, with 10 bases between.

CDR3 coding DNA: TGTGCCAGCAGCTCCCAAACAGGGGGCGGTGAAAAACTGTTTTTT. It codes for CASSSQTGGGEKLFF. V gene TRBV5-6 combines with J gene TRBJ1-4; 9 nucleotides line up with TRBD1. CDR1 and CDR2 from the germline V gene are SGHDT and YYEEEE. CDR3 size: 15 residues. The J segment lost 7 bases and the V segment lost 3 bases, leaving 7 bases of the junction unmatched.

This clone was seen a few times. V and J are TRBV2 and TRBJ1-1; D is unresolved. Per germline, CDR1 SNHLY and CDR2 FYNNEI. V gave up 3 bases and J gave up 1 base, with 12 bases separating them. The CDR3 loop spans 15 amino acids. CDR3 in amino acids: CASSESRSGNTEAFF. The CDR3, as DNA: TGTGCCAGCAGTGAGTCACGGTCGGGGAACACTGAAGCTTTCTTT.

The sample holds a few counts of this clone. The chain uses TRBV2 and TRBJ2-7, with unresolved D. Germline loops: CDR1 SNHLY, CDR2 FYNNEI. V was cut by 4 bases and J by 4 bases, with 14 bases left in between. This CDR3 is 14 amino acids long. The DNA of the CDR3 is TGTGCCAGCAGTGGGTCGATAGGGCGTTACGAGCAGTACTTC. Translated: CASSGSIGRYEQYF.

The V gene is TRBV7-2, the J gene TRBJ2-4; 7 positions match TRBD1. The V and J ends lost 4 bases and 13 bases, in that order; junction bases with no gene match: 4. The CDR3 spans 11 residues. The germline V gene encodes CDR1 SGHTA and CDR2 FQGNSA. The CDR3 sequence is CASSYGTEQYF. CDR3 in DNA: TGTGCCAGCAGCTACGGGACAGAACAGTACTTC. The entire variable domain, with the rest obtained from reference TRBV7-2 and TRBJ2-4, is as follows: GAGVSQSPSNKVTEKGKDVELRCDPISGHTALYWYRQSLGQGLEFLIYFQGNSAPDKSGLPSDRFSAERTGGSVSTLTIQRTQQEDSAVYLCASSYGTEQYFGAGTRLSVL.

The sample holds many counts of this clone. J is TRBJ1-6 and V is TRBV6-1, with D hard to call. This CDR3 comprises 14 residues. With 6 bases removed from V and 7 bases from J, the gap between germline ends came to 13 bases. Germline assignment: CDR1 MNHNS and CDR2 SASEGT. The CDR3 reads CASRPPVANSPLHF. DNA of the CDR3: TGTGCCAGCAGGCCGCCAGTAGCGAATTCACCCCTCCACTTT.

The chain carries TRBV18 and TRBJ1-2, with a tentative D call TRBD1 (6 bases). CDR1 is KGHSH and CDR2 is LQKENI in the germline V gene. CDR3 length: 17 residues. Trimming stripped 3 bases from V and 0 bases from J, with 17 bases between. CDR3 region: CASSPAAGGRANYGYTF. The CDR3 DNA reads as TGTGCCAGCTCACCCGCAGCGGGGGGGCGGGCTAACTATGGCTACACCTTC. Using reference TRBV18 and TRBJ1-2 for the parts outside the CDR3, the full variable domain is NAGVMQNPRHLVRRRGQEARLRCSPMKGHSHVYWYRQLPEEGLKFMVYLQKENIIDESGMPKERFSAEFPKEGPSILRIQQVVRGDSAAYFCASSPAAGGRANYGYTFGSGTRLTVV.

The chain joins TRBV9 to TRBJ2-7; 8 bases align to TRBD1. The CDR3 spans 15 residues. CDR1 is SGDLS, CDR2 YYNGEE, per germline. The V gene end was trimmed by 2 bases and the J gene end by 2 bases; junction bases not matched to a gene: 6. CDR3 coding DNA: TGTGCCAGCAGCGTGGGGCAGGGGGCTACCTACGAGCAGTACTTC. As protein: CASSVGQGATYEQYF.

This clone occurred a few times. The V gene is TRBV18, the J gene TRBJ1-1, with 7 nucleotides matching TRBD1. The CDR3 loop spans 15 amino acids. Germline CDR1 reads KGHSH; CDR2 reads LQKENI. The V and J ends lost 2 bases and 4 bases, in that order; junction bases with no gene match: 7. CDR3 residues: CASSPATGRGTEAFF. CDR3 nucleotides: TGTGCCAGCTCACCAGCGACAGGGCGCGGCACTGAAGCTTTCTTT.

CDR3 in DNA: TGCGCCAGCAGCCAAGAGGGTATAAACGCGAACACCGGGGAGCTGTTTTTT. This encodes CASSQEGINANTGELFF. J is TRBJ2-2 and V is TRBV4-3; unclear D gene. CDR1 is LGHNA and CDR2 is YSLEER in the germline V gene. The CDR3 sequence is 17 residues long. Trimming cost V 0 bases and J 0 bases, with 11 bases left between them.

The rearrangement joins TRBV5-4 to TRBJ2-3; D possibly corresponds to TRBD2 (6 bases). This CDR3 is built from 13 residues. Germline-derived CDR1 and CDR2 are SGHNT and YYREEE (reference sequence). V was trimmed by 2 bases and J by 6 bases, leaving 10 bases between them. CDR3 nucleotides: TGTGCCAGCAGCTTCGCGGGACTGGATACGCAGTATTTT. Protein product: CASSFAGLDTQYF.

There are a few counts of this clone. The gene calls are TRBV14 and TRBJ1-5; 7 bases fit TRBD1. Germline trimming cut 1 base from V and 7 bases from J; bases unmatched to any gene: 13. The CDR3 has 17 residues. Germline assignment: CDR1 SGHDN and CDR2 FVKESK. This CDR3 reads CASSQAGVDRARQPQHF. The CDR3 DNA follows: TGTGCCAGCAGCCAAGCGGGCGTCGACAGGGCTCGGCAGCCCCAGCATTTT.

The rearrangement joins TRBV29-1 to TRBJ1-4; no definite D call. This CDR3 has 11 amino acids. V was shortened by 6 bases and J by 2 bases, with 4 bases between the two germline ends. Germline CDR1 is SQVTM and CDR2 is ANQGSEA. In nucleotides, the CDR3 is TGCAGCGTATTGACTAATGAAAAACTGTTTTTT. It encodes CSVLTNEKLFF.

The rearrangement joins TRBV19 to TRBJ1-2; D is perhaps TRBD1 (6 bases). The ends were cut back, 1 base at V and 8 bases at J, with 14 bases in the middle. Germline assignment: CDR1 LNHDA and CDR2 SQIVND (reference sequence). The CDR3 length is 14 residues. The CDR3 DNA reads TGTGCCAGTAGTATAGTTGCAGGGGTGAAAGGCTACACCTTC. Its protein product is CASSIVAGVKGYTF.

This clone was seen more than once but under ten times. This rearrangement joins TRBV27 to TRBJ1-5, with TRBD1 identical over 7 bases. CDR3 length: 16 amino acids. V gave up 6 bases and J gave up 0 bases; unmatched junction bases: 8. Germline CDR1 is MNHEY and CDR2 is SMNVEV (reference sequence). CDR3: CASSAQGPYSNQPQHF. The DNA for the CDR3 is TGTGCCAGCAGCGCACAGGGGCCCTATAGCAATCAGCCCCAGCATTTT.

V usage is TRBV6-5 and J usage is TRBJ1-1; D is unclear. Germline lookup yields CDR1 MNHEY and CDR2 SVGAGI. The CDR3 spans 13 residues. Trimming cost V 1 base and J 4 bases, with 7 bases left between them. The CDR3 is CASSYLPTTEAFF. The DNA of the CDR3 is TGTGCCAGCAGTTACTTACCAACCACTGAAGCTTTCTTT.

The gene calls are TRBV2 and TRBJ2-7; 9 positions agree with TRBD1. J gave up 4 bases and V 8 bases, and 12 bases lay outside the gene matches. This CDR3 comprises 15 residues. From germline, CDR1 is SNHLY and CDR2 FYNNEI. The DNA for the CDR3 is TGTGCCAGCGGCCCGGACAGGGGACGGGAATACGAGCAGTACTTC. It translates to CASGPDRGREYEQYF.